What follows are 9 T cell receptor beta chains derived from one specimen sequenced in a study of regulatory T cells in long-lasting Graves disease. Combining iRepertoire HTBI primers with Arm-PCR of CDR3 regions, the authors built TCR beta libraries. TCRdb fed the multiplex PCR reads into MiXCR, producing one record per CDR3 protein. The sample shows about 530,000 distinct CDR3 sequences, 15% to 20% of them seen only once. As for time point: newly diagnosed GD, antithyroid drugs for less than 3 months. Scientists built the TCR library using RNA that was extracted from PBMCs. The same specimen was also included in a second study, on T cells in Graves' hyperthyroidism and ophthalmopathy.

Sequencing used peripheral blood mononuclear cells (PBMCs), obtained at new diagnosis, from a patient treated with antithyroid drugs. The receptors derive from a woman aged 35-65 years with Graves disease.

The table lists this clonotype with many counts. V usage is TRBV6-1 and J usage is TRBJ1-5; TRBD1 agrees at 7 bases. Trimming at V came to 4 bases and at J to 3 bases, leaving 6 bases not matched to a gene. CDR3 size: 15 residues. Germline assignment: CDR1 MNHNS and CDR2 SASEGT. CDR3 amino acids: CASSAEGAINQPQHF. The CDR3 nucleotides read TGTGCCAGCAGTGCCGAGGGGGCGATCAATCAGCCCCAGCATTTT.

The rearrangement links TRBV19 to TRBJ1-4, with D hard to call. In germline, CDR1 is LNHDA, CDR2 SQIVND (reference sequence). V was cut by 3 bases and J by 7 bases, with 12 bases left in between. The CDR3 loop spans 14 amino acids. This CDR3 is CASSIRGFSEKLFF. Here the CDR3 DNA reads TGTGCCAGTAGTATCCGGGGATTTAGTGAAAAACTGTTTTTT.

This clonotype was counted many times. The rearrangement joins TRBV3-1 to TRBJ1-5; TRBD1 matches 7 bases. Germline V lookup: CDR1 LGHDT, CDR2 YNNKEL (reference sequence). V shed 0 bases and J 2 bases; nucleotides not matched to a gene: 7. The CDR3 contains 17 residues. The CDR3 coding sequence is TGTGCCAGCAGCCAAGATTTGGGGACAGATGGCAATCAGCCCCAGCATTTT. Translated, it gives CASSQDLGTDGNQPQHF.

The V call is TRBV25-1, the J call TRBJ1-6; D is perhaps TRBD1 (5 bases). The CDR3 sequence is 16 residues long. Trimming pared 3 bases from V and 2 bases from J, leaving 11 bases between. Per germline, CDR1 MGHDK and CDR2 SYGVNS. CDR3 DNA: TGTGCCAGCAGTGAGTCCAGGGTCGCCTATAATTCACCCCTCCACTTT. Translated, it gives CASSESRVAYNSPLHF.

This clonotype was counted at least ten times. This chain uses TRBV11-2 with TRBJ2-7, with D unresolved. The V gene lost 5 bases and the J gene lost 6 bases, with 17 bases spanning the gap. Germline V gives CDR1 SGHAT, CDR2 FQNNGV. The CDR3 has 14 residues. CDR3 DNA sequence: TGTGCCAGCAGCGCTACCATAGGGATGGGCGAGCAGTACTTC. Protein product: CASSATIGMGEQYF.

CDR3 sequence reads: CASGAIWEGGYTF. In DNA, the CDR3 is TGCGCCAGCGGGGCCATTTGGGAAGGGGGCTACACCTTC. The chain is built from TRBV4-1 and TRBJ1-2; TRBD1 is a possible D gene (5 bases). The germline V and J ends were trimmed by 8 bases and 8 bases, with 18 bases remaining between them. Germline lookup yields CDR1 MGHRA and CDR2 YSYEKL. The CDR3 is 13 residues long.

Ten or more counts support this clonotype. This chain links TRBV6-5 with TRBJ2-7; D ambiguous. CDR3 length: 15 residues. Deletions cut 0 bases from V and 1 base from J, with 10 bases between. Germline CDR1 reads MNHEY; CDR2 reads SVGAGI. CDR3: CASSYSSDGSYEQYF. The CDR3 bases are TGTGCCAGCAGTTACTCGTCGGACGGATCCTACGAGCAGTACTTC.

V and J are TRBV29-1 and TRBJ2-1, with D possibly being TRBD1 (6 bases). V lost 5 bases and J 5 bases, leaving 13 bases between the germline ends. This CDR3 has 13 residues. CDR1 SQVTM and CDR2 ANQGSEA come from the germline V gene. In nucleotides, the CDR3 is TGCAGCGTTCTGGACAGCGGTAACAATGAGCAGTTCTTC. The encoded protein is CSVLDSGNNEQFF.

This chain's CDR3 is CSGGLEAGYTF. The CDR3 coding sequence is TGCAGCGGAGGACTTGAGGCTGGCTACACCTTC. This chain links TRBV20-1 with TRBJ1-2; D unclear. There are 11 residues in the CDR3. The V gene's germline CDR1 is DFQATT and CDR2 SNEGSKA (reference sequence).